The rows below give T cell receptor beta chains drawn from one sample of a study of blood T cells in healthy people across ages. Each CDR3 protein gets one entry after TCRdb re-called the 5' RACE reads with MiXCR. The table lists about 970,000 distinct CDR3 sequences, roughly 51% of them singletons. The sequenced sample was blood. Receptor source: a woman between 55 and 75 years old in good health. Both conserved end residues are part of each CDR3. Fields, in order: D gene, V gene, CDR3 length, J gene, CDR3 protein. D genes are given only for firm matches.

>.|TRBV12-3/TRBV12-4|14|TRBJ2-3
CASSFRGAADTQYF
>TRBD1|TRBV2|16|TRBJ1-6
CASSEERGLRNSPLHF
>TRBD2|TRBV6-5|18|TRBJ2-1
CASSYSRLAGVRANEQFF
>TRBD1|TRBV20-1|15|TRBJ2-2
CSASPGQGITGELFF
>.|TRBV4-1|16|TRBJ2-7
CASSQDRRGRGYEQYF
>.|TRBV27|16|TRBJ1-4
CASSFRTDATNEKLFF
>.|TRBV25-1|14|TRBJ1-2
CASSALGRNYGYTF
>.|TRBV9|12|TRBJ2-3
CASSRQTDTQYF
>.|TRBV7-4|12|TRBJ2-5
CASNGTWGEQYF
>TRBD2|TRBV12-3/TRBV12-4|15|TRBJ2-1
CASSSTSGGYNEQFF
>.|TRBV27|13|TRBJ1-2
CASNRDGNYGYTF
>.|TRBV20-1|13|TRBJ2-3
CSAVDSRTDTQYF
>.|TRBV18|13|TRBJ2-7
CASSPGQKYEQYF
>.|TRBV7-9|14|TRBJ1-5
CASGWGVRNQPQHF
>.|TRBV28|15|TRBJ1-2
CASRGGTTTNYGYTF
>.|TRBV27|14|TRBJ1-5
CASSLSGPHQPQHF
>TRBD1|TRBV28|15|.
CASSDRDRAFDEQYF
>.|TRBV6-2/TRBV6-3|15|TRBJ2-1
CASSLLSASLDEQFF
>TRBD2|TRBV12-3/TRBV12-4|16|TRBJ2-7
CASSLGTSGYSYEQYF
>.|TRBV6-1|18|TRBJ2-6
CASSPAGLLTSGANVLTF
>TRBD2|TRBV3-1|16|.
CASSHRTSPPGYEQYF
>TRBD1|TRBV7-9|14|TRBJ1-5
CASSGRDRVQPQHF
>TRBD2|TRBV9|16|TRBJ2-5
CASSVGASGSQETQYF
>TRBD1|TRBV30|15|TRBJ2-4
CAWSETGAPFFEQYF
>.|TRBV27|14|TRBJ2-7
CASSLAARSYEQYF
>.|TRBV5-1|18|TRBJ2-3
CASSRPSALATSTDTQYF
>TRBD2|TRBV7-2|14|TRBJ2-5
CASMLAGGPQTQYF
>.|TRBV21-1|13|TRBJ2-7
CASSNDGSYEQYF
>TRBD2|TRBV7-2|15|TRBJ2-5
CASSLRPSGGETQYF
>.|TRBV20-1|15|TRBJ2-5
CSARDRREVRREQYF
>.|TRBV7-2|12|TRBJ2-3
CASSFPGNTQYF
>.|TRBV12-5|11|TRBJ2-1
CASGLGNEQFF
>.|TRBV4-1|16|TRBJ2-1
CASSQGAGQPYNEQFF
>TRBD2|TRBV2|14|TRBJ2-5
CASRVVVAGSEQYF
>TRBD2|TRBV5-1|17|TRBJ2-7
CASSLGLAGGPDSEQYF
>TRBD2|TRBV7-2|15|TRBJ2-1
CAGKSIAGGYNEQFF
>TRBD2|TRBV10-3|15|TRBJ2-3
CAISRLAGLTDTQYF
>.|TRBV7-3|15|TRBJ2-7
CASSSQGLRLDEQYF
>TRBD2|TRBV28|14|TRBJ2-7
CASSQLAGSNEQYF
>.|TRBV6-5|16|TRBJ2-5
CASSYSWDPLGSELYF
>TRBD1|TRBV29-1|14|TRBJ2-7
CSVTKTGGAYKQYF
>TRBD2|TRBV3-1|16|TRBJ2-5
CASSQPTSGSAETQYF
>TRBD1|TRBV27|16|TRBJ2-3
CASRRPGQGGADTQYF
>.|TRBV6-2/TRBV6-3|14|TRBJ1-5
CASAESQGGQPQHF
>.|TRBV29-1|14|TRBJ2-7
CSVQGQTGVDEQYF
>.|TRBV2|12|.
CASSDNRDEQYF
>.|TRBV2|12|TRBJ2-3
CASTLITDTQYF
>.|TRBV5-6|16|TRBJ2-3
CASSSLAFTSTDTQYF
>TRBD1|TRBV20-1|16|TRBJ1-2
CSARARDRQVRYGYTF
>.|TRBV12-3/TRBV12-4|16|TRBJ2-5
CASSLGAGYSQETQYF
>.|TRBV20-1|15|TRBJ2-5
CSARDPTGWEEIQYF
>.|TRBV6-1|14|TRBJ2-5
CASRRLKREETQYF
>.|TRBV28|13|TRBJ2-7
CAGLDCHSYEQYF